This TCR beta chain was recovered during a study of blood T cell repertoires in COVID-19. For the study at large: Samples representing acute and convalescent COVID-19 were sourced from the United States, Italy and Spain. The cDNA or gDNA used as material had been derived from T cells, B-cell-depleted T cells, or PBMCs.

Germline V lookup: CDR1 SNHLY, CDR2 FYNNEI. This CDR3 region has 14 residues. The V gene end was trimmed by 10 bases and the J gene end by 4 bases; junction bases not matched to a gene: 10. In the original processing: Nucleated cell counts were estimated from reference gene primer amplification. Some clones are missing from TCRdb's copy, which holds only in-frame ones; the method was immunoSEQ multiplex PCR. V and J calls and clone size are given by that table; D and trimming were obtained from the DNA. The table lists fewer than 250,000 clones, about four fifths of them singletons. The V gene is TRBV2, the J gene TRBJ2-1; 7 bases fit TRBD2. Sample: peripheral blood. The sequence came from a woman in her sixties or seventies with active or convalescent COVID-19. CDR3 sequence reads: CAIQRDVFYNEQFF. Written as DNA, the CDR3 is TGTGCCATCCAGCGGGACGTATTTTACAATGAGCAGTTCTTC.